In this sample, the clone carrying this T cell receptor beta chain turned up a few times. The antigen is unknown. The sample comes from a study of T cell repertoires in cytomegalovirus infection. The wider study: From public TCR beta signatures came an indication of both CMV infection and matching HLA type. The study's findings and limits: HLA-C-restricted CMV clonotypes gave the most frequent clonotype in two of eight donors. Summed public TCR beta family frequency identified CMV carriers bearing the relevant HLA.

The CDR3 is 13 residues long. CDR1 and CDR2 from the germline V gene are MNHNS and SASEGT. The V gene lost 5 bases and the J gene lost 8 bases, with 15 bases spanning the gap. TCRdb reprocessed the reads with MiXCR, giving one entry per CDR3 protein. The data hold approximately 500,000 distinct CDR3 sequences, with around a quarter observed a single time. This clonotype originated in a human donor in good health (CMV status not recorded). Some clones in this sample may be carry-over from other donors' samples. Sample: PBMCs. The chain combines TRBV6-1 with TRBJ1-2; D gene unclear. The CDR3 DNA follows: TGTGCCAGCAGTTCAGTTCGGGGATCGGGCTACACCTTC. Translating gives CASSSVRGSGYTF.